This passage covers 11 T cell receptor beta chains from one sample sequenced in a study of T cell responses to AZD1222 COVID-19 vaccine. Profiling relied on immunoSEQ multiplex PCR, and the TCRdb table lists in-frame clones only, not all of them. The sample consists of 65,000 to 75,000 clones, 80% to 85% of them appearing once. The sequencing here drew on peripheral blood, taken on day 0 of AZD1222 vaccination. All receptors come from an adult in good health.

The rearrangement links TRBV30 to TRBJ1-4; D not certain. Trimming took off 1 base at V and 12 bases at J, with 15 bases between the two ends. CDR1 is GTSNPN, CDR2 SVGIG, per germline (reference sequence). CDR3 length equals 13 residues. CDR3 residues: CAWSGQGGRQLFF. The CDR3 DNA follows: TGTGCCTGGAGTGGGCAAGGAGGACGACAACTGTTTTTT.

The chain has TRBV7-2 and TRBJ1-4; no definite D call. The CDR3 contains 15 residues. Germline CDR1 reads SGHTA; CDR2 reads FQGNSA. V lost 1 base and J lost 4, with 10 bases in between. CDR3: CASSLEGQSNEKLFF. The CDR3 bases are TGTGCCAGCAGCTTAGAAGGTCAGAGTAATGAAAAACTGTTTTTT.

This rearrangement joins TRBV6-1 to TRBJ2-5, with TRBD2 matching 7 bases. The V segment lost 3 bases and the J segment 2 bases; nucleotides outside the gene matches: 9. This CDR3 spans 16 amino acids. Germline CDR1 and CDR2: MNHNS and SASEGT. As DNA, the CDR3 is TGTGCCAGCAGTGACCCGGGACTACGGATGCAAGAGACCCAGTACTTC. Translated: CASSDPGLRMQETQYF.

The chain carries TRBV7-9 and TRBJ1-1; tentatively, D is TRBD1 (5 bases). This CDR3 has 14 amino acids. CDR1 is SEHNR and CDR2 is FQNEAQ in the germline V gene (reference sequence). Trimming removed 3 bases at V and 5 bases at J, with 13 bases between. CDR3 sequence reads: CASSFPDRGTEAFF. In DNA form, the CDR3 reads TGTGCCAGCAGCTTCCCCGACAGAGGGACTGAAGCTTTCTTT. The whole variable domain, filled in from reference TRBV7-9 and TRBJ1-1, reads DTGVSQNPRHKITKRGQNVTFRCDPISEHNRLYWYRQTLGQGPEFLTYFQNEAQLEKSRLLSDRFSAERPKGSFSTLEIQRTEQGDSAMYLCASSFPDRGTEAFFGQGTRLTVV.

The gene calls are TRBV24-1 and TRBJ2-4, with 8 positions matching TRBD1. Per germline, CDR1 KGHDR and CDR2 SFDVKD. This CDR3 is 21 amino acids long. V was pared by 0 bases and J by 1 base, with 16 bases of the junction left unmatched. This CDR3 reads CATSDLHFRTGPTMAKNIQYF. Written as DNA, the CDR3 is TGTGCCACCAGTGATTTGCATTTCAGGACAGGGCCAACTATGGCCAAAAACATTCAGTACTTC.

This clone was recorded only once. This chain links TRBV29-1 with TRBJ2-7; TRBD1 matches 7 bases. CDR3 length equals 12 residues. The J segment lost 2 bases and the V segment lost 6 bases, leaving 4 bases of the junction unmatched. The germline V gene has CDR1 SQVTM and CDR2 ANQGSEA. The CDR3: CSVQDRPYEQYF. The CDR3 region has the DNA TGCAGCGTGCAGGACAGGCCCTACGAGCAGTACTTC.

The DNA of the CDR3 is TGTGCCAGCAGTTATCCGGGAGGGGGGGCAGATACGCAGTATTTT. This encodes CASSYPGGGADTQYF. The chain joins TRBV6-2 or TRBV6-3 to TRBJ2-3; 8 bases agree with TRBD2. Per germline, CDR1 MNHEY and CDR2 SVGEGT. Losses at the gene ends were 3 bases for V and 4 bases for J; bases not matched to a gene: 6. This CDR3 is built from 15 residues.

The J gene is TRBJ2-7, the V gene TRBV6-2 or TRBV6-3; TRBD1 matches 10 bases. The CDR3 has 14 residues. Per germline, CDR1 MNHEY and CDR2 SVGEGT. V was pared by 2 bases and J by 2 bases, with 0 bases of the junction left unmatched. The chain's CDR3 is CASSYGTGAYEQYF. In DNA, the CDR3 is TGTGCCAGCAGTTACGGGACAGGGGCCTACGAGCAGTACTTC.

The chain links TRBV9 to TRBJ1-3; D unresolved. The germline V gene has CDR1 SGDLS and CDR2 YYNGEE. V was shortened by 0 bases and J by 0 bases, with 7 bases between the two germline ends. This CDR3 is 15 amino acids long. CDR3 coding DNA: TGTGCCAGCAGCGTAGACGGTGCCTCTGGAAACACCATATATTTT. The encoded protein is CASSVDGASGNTIYF.

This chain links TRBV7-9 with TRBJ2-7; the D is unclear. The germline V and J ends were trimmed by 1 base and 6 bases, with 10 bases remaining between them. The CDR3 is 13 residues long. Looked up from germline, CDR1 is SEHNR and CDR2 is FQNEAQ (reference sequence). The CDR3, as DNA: TGTGCCAGCAGCTTAGGGGAAGGGCTCGAGCAGTACTTC. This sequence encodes CASSLGEGLEQYF.

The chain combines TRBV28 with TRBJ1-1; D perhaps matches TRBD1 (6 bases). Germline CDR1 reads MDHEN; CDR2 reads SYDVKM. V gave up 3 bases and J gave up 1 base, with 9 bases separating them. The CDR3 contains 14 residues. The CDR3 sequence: CASSLRQENTEAFF. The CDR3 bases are TGTGCCAGCAGTTTGCGACAGGAGAACACTGAAGCTTTCTTT.